This TCR beta chain came from a study of cytomegalovirus exposure and HLA in healthy donors. As regards this clone: Its specificity is not known.

The primer mix had 60 Vbeta and 13 Jbeta primers. Libraries were prepared by immunoSEQ multiplex PCR; TCRdb keeps only in-frame clonotypes and omits some of them. The sample lists 100,000 to 150,000 clones, over 6.5% seen once, with 5.5% to 7.5% in the top ten. Study-level results: Information on immune exposure was restricted to one variable (CMV serostatus).

This TCR derives from a woman between 40 and 55 years old in good health and CMV-seropositive. Specimen: PBMCs.

CDR3: CASKTSGGGSYNEQFF. For the CDR3, the DNA is TGTGCCAGCAAAACTAGCGGGGGGGGATCCTACAATGAGCAGTTCTTC. The rearrangement links TRBV2 to TRBJ2-1; 13 bases fit TRBD2. The CDR3 is 16 amino acids. V lost 7 bases and J lost 1; bases outside the gene matches: 4. Germline lookup yields CDR1 SNHLY and CDR2 FYNNEI.